These 25 T cell receptor beta chains share one sample of origin, sequenced in a study of OX40 agonist ivuxolimab in advanced cancers. Only in-frame clones appear in the TCRdb table, and some are missing; sequencing was by immunoSEQ multiplex PCR. The top ten clones hold 3.4% of a sample with about 61,000 clones, around 83% of them seen once. Material: CD4+ or CD8+ T cells sorted from blood, obtained in a trial of the OX40 agonist ivuxolimab. Receptors originate from an adult with an advanced solid tumor such as melanoma, head and neck, liver or kidney cancer.

The count of this clone is one. The gene calls are TRBV6-5 and TRBJ2-3; D may be TRBD1 (6 bases). Germline CDR1 and CDR2: MNHEY and SVGAGI. The CDR3 is made up of 15 amino acids. Trimming took off 8 bases at V and 2 bases at J, with 17 bases between the two ends. For the CDR3, the DNA is TGTGCCAGCTCTTCGGCAGGGGCCGACACAGATACGCAGTATTTT. It codes for CASSSAGADTDTQYF.

The chain has TRBV2 and TRBJ2-4; 11 bases align to TRBD1. Germline V CDR1 and CDR2: SNHLY, FYNNEI. There are 14 residues in the CDR3. V was pared by 6 bases and J by 9 bases, with 7 bases of the junction left unmatched. CDR3 residues: CASRDGTGGAIQYF. Written as DNA, the CDR3 is TGTGCCAGCAGGGACGGGACAGGGGGGGCCATTCAGTACTTC.

The gene calls are TRBV18 and TRBJ2-5; D remains ambiguous. The CDR3 has 16 residues. CDR1 KGHSH and CDR2 LQKENI come from the germline V gene. V lost 0 bases, J lost 2 bases, and 13 bases lay in between. The CDR3 protein is CASSPPNLAQQETQYF. As DNA, the CDR3 is TGTGCCAGCTCACCACCGAATCTGGCGCAACAAGAGACCCAGTACTTC.

This clone appeared once. The J gene is TRBJ2-5, the V gene TRBV9; 12 bases are shared with TRBD2. CDR3 size: 14 residues. The V gene end was trimmed by 3 bases and the J gene end by 4 bases; junction bases not matched to a gene: 1. Germline CDR1 reads SGDLS; CDR2 reads YYNGEE. The chain's CDR3 is CASSAGLAGETQYF. In DNA, the CDR3 is TGTGCCAGCAGCGCGGGACTAGCGGGAGAGACCCAGTACTTC.

The chain links TRBV7-9 to TRBJ1-1; 8 bases map to TRBD1. The V and J ends lost 2 bases and 12 bases, in that order; junction bases with no gene match: 11. This CDR3 has 14 amino acids. Germline V gives CDR1 SEHNR, CDR2 FQNEAQ (reference sequence). The CDR3 nucleotides read TGTGCCAGCAGCTTAAACTTGGCTGACAGGGGTTCTTTCTTT. Amino acid sequence: CASSLNLADRGSFF.

The chain is built from TRBV27 and TRBJ2-7, with 9 bases identical to TRBD1. The length of the CDR3 is 12 residues. The J segment lost 6 bases and the V segment lost 5 bases, leaving 2 bases of the junction unmatched. Germline V gene lookup returns CDR1 MNHEY and CDR2 SMNVEV (reference sequence). The CDR3 nucleotides are TGTGCCAGCAGTCGGACAGGGGCCGAGCAGTACTTC. Protein sequence: CASSRTGAEQYF.

J is TRBJ2-5 and V is TRBV11-3; D gene unclear. The V gene's germline CDR1 is SGHNT and CDR2 YENEEA. The CDR3 contains 13 residues. Between the trimmed V and J ends, which lost 4 bases and 5 bases, there was a span of 11 bases. The CDR3 sequence: CASSWTVSETQYF. In DNA, the CDR3 is TGTGCCAGCAGCTGGACGGTTTCGGAGACCCAGTACTTC.

The chain recombines TRBV11-2 with TRBJ2-2; D not resolved. Trimming removed 2 bases from V and 5 bases from J, with 12 bases in between. Germline lookup yields CDR1 SGHAT and CDR2 FQNNGV. The CDR3 runs to 15 residues. CDR3 nucleotides: TGTGCCAGCAGCTTAACGGCAGTATATACCGGGGAGCTGTTTTTT. Amino acid sequence: CASSLTAVYTGELFF.

V gene TRBV7-6 combines with J gene TRBJ2-4; TRBD2 is a possible D gene (5 bases). The V end was cut by 0 bases, the J end by 7 bases, with 19 bases between. CDR3 length equals 17 residues. Germline assignment: CDR1 SGHVS and CDR2 FNYEAQ. The DNA for the CDR3 is TGTGCCAGCAGCTTAGCCTATCGTGCTCGAGGGCACAACATTCAGTACTTC. Its translation: CASSLAYRARGHNIQYF.

The V gene is TRBV5-1, the J gene TRBJ2-3; 8 bases are a match to TRBD2. Trimming took 3 bases from V and 0 from J; bases not matched to a gene: 3. The CDR3 contains 15 residues. Per germline, CDR1 SGHRS and CDR2 YFSETQ. CDR3 coding DNA: TGCGCCAGCAGCTATCGACTAGCGAGCACAGATACGCAGTATTTT. The encoded protein is CASSYRLASTDTQYF.

The V and J genes are TRBV18 and TRBJ1-1; weak D call: TRBD1 (6 bases). Trimming left V 6 bases short and J 2 bases short, with 10 bases between. CDR1 KGHSH and CDR2 LQKENI come from the germline V gene. The CDR3 has 13 amino acids. In DNA, the CDR3 is TGTGCCAGCTCTCGGACAGCTAACACTGAAGCTTTCTTT. Translation gives CASSRTANTEAFF.

This rearrangement joins TRBV18 to TRBJ1-1, with D maybe TRBD1 (6 bases). V was pared by 5 bases and J by 5 bases, with 15 bases between. The CDR3 sequence is 14 residues long. Germline-derived CDR1 and CDR2 are KGHSH and LQKENI. CDR3 DNA: TGTGCCAGCTCAGCTGACATCAGGGGAACTGAAGCTTTCTTT. Translated, it gives CASSADIRGTEAFF.

The J gene is TRBJ1-2, the V gene TRBV5-5; D not certain. CDR1 is SGHKS, CDR2 YYEKEE, per germline (reference sequence). The germline V and J ends were trimmed by 1 base and 0 bases, with 10 bases remaining between them. The CDR3 is made up of 15 amino acids. DNA for the CDR3: TGTGCCAGCAGCTTGTTTGCAATCTCTAACTATGGCTACACCTTC. This translates into CASSLFAISNYGYTF.

This chain joins TRBV19 and TRBJ2-3, with 9 bases fitting TRBD1. The CDR3 extends over 14 amino acids. V shed 7 bases, J shed 4 bases, and the junction held 6 bases outside the gene matches. Germline-derived CDR1 and CDR2 are LNHDA and SQIVND (reference sequence). CDR3 sequence reads: CASTRRDRADTQYF. In DNA form, the CDR3 reads TGTGCCAGTACCCGACGGGACAGGGCAGATACGCAGTATTTT.

The CDR3, as DNA: TGTGCCAGCAGCTTCTCTGGATGGATCGGGGGCTCCTACGAGCAGTACTTC. The encoded protein is CASSFSGWIGGSYEQYF. This chain connects TRBV7-8 to TRBJ2-7; weak D call: TRBD2 (6 bases). V gave up 3 bases and J gave up 0 bases, with 18 bases separating them. The CDR3 runs 17 residues. Germline V gene data show CDR1 as SGHVS and CDR2 as FQNEAQ.

The chain joins TRBV9 to TRBJ2-1; D is perhaps TRBD2 (7 bases). From germline, CDR1 is SGDLS and CDR2 YYNGEE. This CDR3 region has 16 residues. V was clipped by 4 bases and J by 10 bases, with 24 bases between them. This chain's CDR3 is CASSLPPTGGLEEQFF. The CDR3 coding sequence is TGTGCCAGCAGCCTCCCCCCCACGGGGGGCCTTGAGGAGCAGTTCTTC.

This chain uses TRBV28 with TRBJ2-2; 8 bases are shared with TRBD2. Trimming at V came to 4 bases and at J to 5 bases, leaving 6 bases not matched to a gene. Germline V gene sequence: CDR1 MDHEN, CDR2 SYDVKM. CDR3 length equals 15 residues. CDR3 in DNA: TGTGCCAGCAGTTCCCCGGGGGGGGTTACCGGGGAGCTGTTTTTT. Amino acids: CASSSPGGVTGELFF. Filled out from reference TRBV28 and TRBJ2-2, the complete variable domain reads DVKVTQSSRYLVKRTGEKVFLECVQDMDHENMFWYRQDPGLGLRLIYFSYDVKMKEKGDIPEGYSVSREKKERFSLILESASTNQTSMYLCASSSPGGVTGELFFGEGSRLTVL.

Remarks on this clone: At the DNA level, this CDR3 is encoded by other sequences in the same sample as well. V usage is TRBV27 and J usage is TRBJ2-1; 9 bases map to TRBD2. Germline assignment: CDR1 MNHEY and CDR2 SMNVEV (reference sequence). The CDR3 covers 14 residues. V lost 8 bases and J lost 8; bases outside the gene matches: 10. The CDR3 here is CASCPLAGRDEQFF. CDR3 coding DNA: TGTGCCAGCTGCCCCCTAGCGGGACGGGATGAGCAGTTCTTC.

The rearrangement joins TRBV7-9 to TRBJ1-2; D possibly corresponds to TRBD1 (6 bases). The CDR3 consists of 14 residues. V dropped 4 bases and J dropped 4 bases, with 13 bases sitting between them. CDR1 and CDR2 (germline): SEHNR, FQNEAQ (reference sequence). The DNA for the CDR3 is TGTGCCAGCAGCTCACAGGGTTTTGTCTATGGCTACACCTTC. It encodes CASSSQGFVYGYTF.

The chain employs TRBV19 and TRBJ1-5; TRBD1 agrees at 11 bases. The germline CDR1 and CDR2 sequences are LNHDA and SQIVND (reference sequence). The CDR3 is 15 residues long. J gave up 7 bases and V 4 bases, and 6 bases lay outside the gene matches. This CDR3 is CASSRGQGAKQPQHF. DNA for the CDR3: TGTGCCAGTAGTAGAGGACAGGGGGCGAAGCAGCCCCAGCATTTT.

The J gene is TRBJ2-6, the V gene TRBV6-7; the D gene is possibly TRBD1 (5 bases). TRBV6-7 is designated an ORF whose function remains uncertain. With 0 bases removed from V and 0 bases from J, the gap between germline ends came to 21 bases. The CDR3 extends over 21 amino acids. The CDR3 spells CASSYSIRPAGSSSGANVLTF. In nucleotides, the CDR3 is TGTGCCAGCAGTTACTCGATTAGACCGGCAGGGTCCAGCTCTGGGGCCAACGTCCTGACTTTC.

This chain uses TRBV6-5 with TRBJ1-2, with D possibly TRBD1 on 5 matching bases. Trimming took 7 bases from V and 8 from J, leaving 20 bases between them. This CDR3 region has 14 residues. Germline CDR1 reads MNHEY; CDR2 reads SVGAGI. The CDR3 nucleotides are TGTGCCAGCACCAAGGGACGGTTGGTTAGAGGCTACACCTTC. Amino acids: CASTKGRLVRGYTF.

This chain links TRBV10-3 with TRBJ2-2; D call uncertain. Germline V gene lookup returns CDR1 ENHRY and CDR2 SYGVKD. This CDR3 has 12 residues. V lost 5 bases to trimming and J lost 6 bases, with 7 bases between them. The CDR3 loop reads CAISLAAGELFF. CDR3 nucleotides: TGTGCCATCAGTTTGGCCGCCGGGGAGCTGTTTTTT.

The chain is built from TRBV6-1 and TRBJ2-5; 8 bases map to TRBD2. In germline, CDR1 is MNHNS, CDR2 SASEGT. The CDR3 spans 15 residues. J was trimmed by 5 bases and V by 3 bases; bases with no gene match: 8. The CDR3 region is CASSDLAGRRETQYF. The DNA for the CDR3 is TGTGCCAGCAGTGATTTAGCGGGGCGCAGGGAGACCCAGTACTTC.

The chain links TRBV7-9 to TRBJ2-5, with 12 bases lining up with TRBD1. CDR1 and CDR2 from the germline V gene are SEHNR and FQNEAQ (reference sequence). This CDR3 has 16 residues. V lost 3 bases, J lost 6 bases, and 8 bases stayed unmatched. The CDR3 region is CASSFGDRGPRQTQYF. For the CDR3, the DNA is TGTGCCAGCAGCTTCGGGGACAGGGGGCCCCGGCAGACCCAGTACTTC. Using reference TRBV7-9 and TRBJ2-5 for the parts outside the CDR3, the full variable domain is DTGVSQNPRHKITKRGQNVTFRCDPISEHNRLYWYRQTLGQGPEFLTYFQNEAQLEKSRLLSDRFSAERPKGSFSTLEIQRTEQGDSAMYLCASSFGDRGPRQTQYFGPGTRLLVL.